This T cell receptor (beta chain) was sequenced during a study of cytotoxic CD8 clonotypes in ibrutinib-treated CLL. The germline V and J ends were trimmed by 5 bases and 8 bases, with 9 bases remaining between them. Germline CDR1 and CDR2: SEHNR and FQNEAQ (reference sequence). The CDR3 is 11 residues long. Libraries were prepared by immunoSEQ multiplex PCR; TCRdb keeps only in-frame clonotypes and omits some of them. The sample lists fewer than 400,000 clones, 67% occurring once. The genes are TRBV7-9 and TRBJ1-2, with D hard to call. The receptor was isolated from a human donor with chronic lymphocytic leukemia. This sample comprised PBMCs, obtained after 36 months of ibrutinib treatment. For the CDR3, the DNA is TGTGCCAGCAGCCCGGCGGCCGGCTACACCTTC. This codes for CASSPAAGYTF.